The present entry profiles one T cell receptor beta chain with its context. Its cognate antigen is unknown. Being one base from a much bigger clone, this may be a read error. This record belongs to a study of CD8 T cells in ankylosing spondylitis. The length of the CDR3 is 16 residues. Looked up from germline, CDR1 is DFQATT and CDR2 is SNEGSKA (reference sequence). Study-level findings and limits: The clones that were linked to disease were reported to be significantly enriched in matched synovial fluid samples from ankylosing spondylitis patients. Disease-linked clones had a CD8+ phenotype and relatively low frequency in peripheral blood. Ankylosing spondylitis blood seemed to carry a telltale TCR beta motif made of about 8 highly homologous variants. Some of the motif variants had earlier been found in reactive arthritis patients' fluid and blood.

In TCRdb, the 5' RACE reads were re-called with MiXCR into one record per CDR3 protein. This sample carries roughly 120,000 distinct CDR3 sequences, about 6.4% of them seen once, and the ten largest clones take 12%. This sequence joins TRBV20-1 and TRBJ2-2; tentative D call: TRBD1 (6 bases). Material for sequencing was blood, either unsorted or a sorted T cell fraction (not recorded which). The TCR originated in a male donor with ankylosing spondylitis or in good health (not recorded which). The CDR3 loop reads CCARNRLRDITGELFF. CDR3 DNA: TGCTGTGCTCGGAACCGGCTTCGGGACATCACCGGGGAGCTGTTTTTT.